Given below is one T cell receptor (beta chain) in context. Full-length variable regions came from constant-region reverse primers plus semi-nested Nested Universal Primer A PCR. MiXCR, run by TCRdb on the 5' RACE reads, gives a single entry per CDR3 protein. The profile shows about 57,000 distinct CDR3 sequences, 26% of them singletons. V lost 4 bases and J 7 bases, leaving 8 bases between the germline ends. The CDR3 consists of 12 residues. Treg sorting used a CD4+CD25+CD127-/low gate. Material for sequencing was tumor-infiltrating Tregs sorted from the breast tumor. V usage is TRBV12-3 or TRBV12-4 and J usage is TRBJ1-5, with D unresolved. The receptor comes from a female donor with breast cancer. This chain's CDR3 is CASSSEGQPQHF. CDR3 nucleotide sequence: TGTGCCAGCAGTTCAGAGGGCCAGCCCCAGCATTTT.